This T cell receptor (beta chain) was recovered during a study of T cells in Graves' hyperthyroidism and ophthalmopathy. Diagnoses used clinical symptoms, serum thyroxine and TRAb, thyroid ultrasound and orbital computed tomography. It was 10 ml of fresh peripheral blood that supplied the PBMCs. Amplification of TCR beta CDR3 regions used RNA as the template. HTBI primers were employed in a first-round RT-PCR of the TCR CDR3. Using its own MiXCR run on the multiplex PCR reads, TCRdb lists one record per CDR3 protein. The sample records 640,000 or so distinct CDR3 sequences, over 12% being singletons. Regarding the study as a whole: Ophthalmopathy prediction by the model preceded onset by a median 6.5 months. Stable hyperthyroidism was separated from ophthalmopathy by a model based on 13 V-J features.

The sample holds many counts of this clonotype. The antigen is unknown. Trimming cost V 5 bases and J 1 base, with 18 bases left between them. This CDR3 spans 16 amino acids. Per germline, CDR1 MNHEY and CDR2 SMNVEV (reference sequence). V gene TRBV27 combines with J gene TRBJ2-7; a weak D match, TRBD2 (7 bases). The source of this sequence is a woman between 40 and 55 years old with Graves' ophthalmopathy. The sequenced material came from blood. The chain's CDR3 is CASSPRVAGASYEQYF. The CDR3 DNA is TGTGCCAGCAGTCCACGGGTGGCGGGGGCTTCCTACGAGCAGTACTTC.